These 25 T cell receptor beta chains came from one sample sequenced in a study of cytomegalovirus exposure and HLA in healthy donors. The PCR employed 60 Vbeta primers together with 13 Jbeta primers. Some clones are missing from TCRdb's copy, which holds only in-frame ones; the method was immunoSEQ multiplex PCR. The table lists about 98,000 clones, about 83% of them singletons. Sequencing used PBMCs. Every receptor here comes from a female donor in good health and CMV-seropositive.

The chain couples TRBV27 to TRBJ2-5, with D perhaps TRBD2 (6 bases). V was shortened by 6 bases and J by 3 bases, with 11 bases between the two germline ends. CDR1 MNHEY and CDR2 SMNVEV come from the germline V gene (reference sequence). This CDR3 has 13 amino acids. CDR3 sequence (DNA): TGTGCCAGCAGGTTGGTAGCGGAAGAGACCCAGTACTTC. It is translated as CASRLVAEETQYF.

The chain combines TRBV5-6 with TRBJ2-7, with D maybe TRBD1 (5 bases). This CDR3 is 16 amino acids long. Germline V gene data show CDR1 as SGHDT and CDR2 as YYEEEE. Trimming left V 3 bases short and J 7 bases short, with 23 bases between. Here the CDR3 reads CASSWGSQTVPGEQYF. In DNA, the CDR3 is TGTGCCAGCAGCTGGGGCAGCCAAACTGTCCCTGGTGAGCAGTACTTC.

About this clone: The junction shows a germline mismatch at one end, possibly a read error. This chain connects TRBV13 to TRBJ1-1; 10 positions agree with TRBD1. This CDR3 region has 16 residues. Germline V gene sequence: CDR1 PRHDT, CDR2 FYEKMQ (reference sequence). The CDR3 spells CASSLGKRTGGTEAFF. The CDR3 nucleotides are TGTGCCAGCAGCCTAGGCAAGAGGACAGGGGGCACTGAAGCTTTCTTT.

The rearrangement uses TRBV6-5 and TRBJ1-2; no clear D. Deletions cut 6 bases from V and 3 bases from J, with 14 bases between. The CDR3 spans 14 residues. CDR1 and CDR2 (germline): MNHEY, SVGAGI. CDR3 sequence: CASSPEGGYYGYTF. In DNA form, the CDR3 reads TGTGCCAGCAGCCCCGAAGGAGGTTACTATGGCTACACCTTC.

Details on this clone: Compared with germline, one end of the junction differs, possibly owing to a read error. This sequence joins TRBV5-1 and TRBJ2-7; perhaps D is TRBD1 or TRBD2 (7 bases each). Per the germline V gene, CDR1 is SGHRS and CDR2 is YFSETQ. This CDR3 has 15 amino acids. The CDR3: CASRLGGTVLNEQYF. CDR3 nucleotide sequence: TGCGCCAGCAGGTTGGGAGGGACAGTTCTTAACGAGCAGTACTTC.

The rearrangement links TRBV30 to TRBJ1-2; possibly TRBD1 for D (6 bases). V lost 4 bases and J 7 bases, leaving 16 bases between the germline ends. The CDR3 consists of 13 residues. Germline CDR1 and CDR2: GTSNPN and SVGIG (reference sequence). In DNA, the CDR3 is TGTGCCTGGACAAGGGACACCCGTTCTGGCTACACCTTC. Residues: CAWTRDTRSGYTF. Together with reference TRBV30 and TRBJ1-2, the CDR3 gives the full variable domain: SQTIHQWPATLVQPVGSPLSLECTVEGTSNPNLYWYRQAAGRGLQLLFYSVGIGQISSEVPQNLSASRPQDRQFILSSKKLLLSDSGFYLCAWTRDTRSGYTFGSGTRLTVV.

The chain employs TRBV19 and TRBJ1-4; no definite D call. Trimming removed 6 bases at V and 2 bases at J, with 10 bases between. The CDR3 loop spans 14 amino acids. Germline CDR1 LNHDA, CDR2 SQIVND (reference sequence). The CDR3 sequence: CASSTGGTNEKLFF. The CDR3 DNA follows: TGTGCCAGTAGCACGGGAGGGACTAATGAAAAACTGTTTTTT.

The chain combines TRBV28 with TRBJ1-1; D call uncertain. Germline CDR1 reads MDHEN; CDR2 reads SYDVKM. The CDR3 has 11 amino acids. V lost 4 bases and J 4 bases, leaving 4 bases between the germline ends. DNA for the CDR3: TGTGCCAGCAGTTCCTCCACTGAAGCTTTCTTT. Translation gives CASSSSTEAFF.

This chain uses TRBV10-3 with TRBJ1-1, with 10 bases matching TRBD1. CDR3 length: 15 residues. Trimming at V came to 0 bases and at J to 9 bases, leaving 7 bases not matched to a gene. Germline values: CDR1 ENHRY, CDR2 SYGVKD. The CDR3 here is CAISESPDRGVQAFF. The CDR3 region has the DNA TGTGCCATCAGTGAGTCCCCGGACAGGGGGGTCCAAGCTTTCTTT.

The chain has TRBV11-2 and TRBJ2-3, with TRBD2 matching over 12 bases. Trimming took 3 bases from V and 1 from J; bases not matched to a gene: 2. Looked up from germline, CDR1 is SGHAT and CDR2 is FQNNGV. The CDR3 length is 16 residues. The CDR3 here is CASSFWTSGGTDTQYF. As DNA, the CDR3 is TGTGCCAGCAGCTTTTGGACTAGCGGGGGCACAGATACGCAGTATTTT.

The CDR3 sequence is CARSFGAGEGLSTDTQYF. For the CDR3, the DNA is TGTGCCAGAAGCTTCGGGGCGGGAGAGGGGTTGAGCACAGATACGCAGTATTTT. This chain uses TRBV5-3 with TRBJ2-3, with 7 positions matching TRBD2. TRBV5-3 is labeled an ORF, and its function is uncertain. V lost 2 bases, J lost 0 bases, and 12 bases stayed unmatched. This CDR3 is built from 18 residues.

This chain uses TRBV11-3 with TRBJ2-1, with a possible D match to TRBD1 (5 bases). V lost 5 bases and J 8 bases, leaving 10 bases between the germline ends. CDR1 SGHNT and CDR2 YENEEA come from the germline V gene. CDR3 length: 12 amino acids. CDR3 residues: CASSARVDEQFF. The CDR3 region has the DNA TGTGCCAGCAGCGCCAGGGTGGATGAGCAGTTCTTC. The full variable domain, its missing parts supplied by reference TRBV11-3 and TRBJ2-1, is EAGVVQSPRYKIIEKKQPVAFWCNPISGHNTLYWYLQNLGQGPELLIRYENEEAVDDSQLPKDRFSAERLKGVDSTLKIQPAELGDSAVYLCASSARVDEQFFGPGTRLTVL.

This clone has just a few counts. This rearrangement joins TRBV2 to TRBJ1-1; D uncertain. The CDR3 consists of 13 residues. V gave up 7 bases and J gave up 0 bases, with 9 bases separating them. The germline V gene has CDR1 SNHLY and CDR2 FYNNEI. CDR3 loop: CASIIALNTEAFF. The CDR3 DNA sequence: TGTGCCAGCATAATAGCTCTGAACACTGAAGCTTTCTTT.

This chain uses TRBV2 with TRBJ2-7; no clear D. Per germline, CDR1 SNHLY and CDR2 FYNNEI. Deletions cut 8 bases from V and 4 bases from J, with 6 bases between. The CDR3 is 10 amino acids. The CDR3, as DNA: TGTGCCAGCGTTTCGTACGAGCAGTACTTC. Protein sequence: CASVSYEQYF. The full variable domain, rest sourced from reference TRBV2 and TRBJ2-7, is EPEVTQTPSHQVTQMGQEVILRCVPISNHLYFYWYRQILGQKVEFLVSFYNNEISEKSEIFDDQFSVERPDGSNFTLKIRSTKLEDSAMYFCASVSYEQYFGPGTRLTVT.

This chain connects TRBV7-2 to TRBJ2-1; no reliable D call. V lost 2 bases and J lost 2, with 4 bases in between. The CDR3 contains 13 residues. Per germline, CDR1 SGHTA and CDR2 FQGNSA. CDR3 loop: CASSLTTYNEQFF. The CDR3 coding sequence is TGTGCCAGCAGCTTAACTACCTACAATGAGCAGTTCTTC.

The genes are TRBV28 and TRBJ2-2; TRBD1 matches 8 bases. The J segment lost 5 bases and the V segment lost 5 bases, leaving 4 bases of the junction unmatched. Germline CDR1 and CDR2: MDHEN and SYDVKM. CDR3 length: 14 residues. The CDR3 sequence: CASSGDRRTGELFF. In DNA, the CDR3 is TGTGCCAGCAGTGGGGACAGGAGGACCGGGGAGCTGTTTTTT.

This chain connects TRBV27 to TRBJ1-5, with 10 bases fitting TRBD1. The junction had 11 bases not matched to a gene; V was cut back by 6 bases and J by 0 bases. From germline, CDR1 is MNHEY and CDR2 SMNVEV (reference sequence). The length of the CDR3 is 18 residues. The CDR3 DNA is TGTGCCAGCAGCAAACAAAGGACAGGGGGTTATAGCAATCAGCCCCAGCATTTT. It translates to CASSKQRTGGYSNQPQHF.

V and J are TRBV6-1 and TRBJ2-1; 9 bases are a match to TRBD1. This CDR3 spans 13 amino acids. The V gene end was trimmed by 11 bases and the J gene end by 5 bases; junction bases not matched to a gene: 7. Germline V gene sequence: CDR1 MNHNS, CDR2 SASEGT. The CDR3 is CAGRDRVNNEQFF. The CDR3 DNA sequence: TGTGCCGGCCGGGACAGGGTGAACAATGAGCAGTTCTTC.

This chain connects TRBV27 to TRBJ2-3; 8 nucleotides align to TRBD2. Germline loops: CDR1 MNHEY, CDR2 SMNVEV (reference sequence). The CDR3 runs 12 residues. CDR3 sequence: CDRRGVRDTQYF. CDR3 nucleotides: TGTGACCGGCGGGGGGTTCGAGATACGCAGTATTTT.

The chain couples TRBV5-8 to TRBJ2-4; D may be TRBD2 (6 bases). The V end was cut by 3 bases, the J end by 0 bases, with 19 bases between. The length of the CDR3 is 18 residues. Germline CDR1 reads SGHTS; CDR2 reads YDEGEE. In nucleotides, the CDR3 is TGTGCCAGCAGCTCCCGGTCGAGGCGGGATCTAGCCAAAAACATTCAGTACTTC. This sequence encodes CASSSRSRRDLAKNIQYF.

The CDR3 region has the DNA TGTGCCAGTAGTAGGGCAGACACTGGCTACGAGCAGTACTTC. Translating it yields CASSRADTGYEQYF. The chain has TRBV19 and TRBJ2-7, with D unresolved. Germline V CDR1 and CDR2: LNHDA, SQIVND (reference sequence). Trimming cost V 4 bases and J 3 bases, with 13 bases left between them. CDR3 length: 14 amino acids.

This clone was detected once. The V and J genes are TRBV30 and TRBJ2-1; 9 bases are a match to TRBD1. The CDR3 spans 15 residues. CDR1 and CDR2 (germline): GTSNPN, SVGIG (reference sequence). Losses at the gene ends were 5 bases for V and 5 bases for J; bases not matched to a gene: 10. In DNA form, the CDR3 reads TGTGCCTGGGCGTCGGGACAGGGTAGGAACAATGAGCAGTTCTTC. Translation: CAWASGQGRNNEQFF.

This clone was seen just once. The gene calls are TRBV4-1 and TRBJ1-1; D not certain. V lost 0 bases and J 1 base, leaving 3 bases between the germline ends. Per germline, CDR1 MGHRA and CDR2 YSYEKL. This CDR3 is 13 amino acids long. This chain's CDR3 is CASSQDRNTEAFF. The CDR3 DNA sequence: TGCGCCAGCAGCCAAGATAGGAACACTGAAGCTTTCTTT.

The V call is TRBV10-3, the J call TRBJ1-1; 7 bases fit TRBD1. V lost 6 bases and J lost 0; bases outside the gene matches: 10. This CDR3 has 16 amino acids. Germline V CDR1 and CDR2: ENHRY, SYGVKD. DNA for the CDR3: TGTGCCATCAGGAACAGGGGTCCCTTCATGAACACTGAAGCTTTCTTT. Its protein product is CAIRNRGPFMNTEAFF.

The chain couples TRBV5-1 to TRBJ2-3; D might be TRBD1 (6 bases). CDR1 is SGHRS and CDR2 is YFSETQ in the germline V gene. Trimming took off 0 bases at V and 1 base at J, with 12 bases between the two ends. CDR3 length: 16 amino acids. The CDR3 nucleotides are TGCGCCAGCAGCTTGGGGACAGTAGACCGCACAGATACGCAGTATTTT. This encodes CASSLGTVDRTDTQYF.